The present entry profiles one T cell receptor beta chain with its context. Its antigen is currently unknown. Germline loops: CDR1 SGHVS, CDR2 FNYEAQ. This CDR3 comprises 15 residues. Trimming took 5 bases from V and 1 from J, leaving 12 bases between them. The PCR contained 60 Vbeta and 13 Jbeta primers. Assay: immunoSEQ multiplex PCR; the TCRdb copy retains only in-frame clones and omits some. The profile shows roughly 110,000 clones, about 79% of them singletons. The sample is drawn from a study of cytomegalovirus exposure and HLA in healthy donors. Study results and caveats: Apparent HLA restriction characterized most CMV-associated TCR beta chains in a later analysis. A classifier reportedly called cytomegalovirus status with high sensitivity and specificity. Earlier analysis looked at TCR beta V segments, and most were productive about 87% or about 30% of the time.

This clonotype originated in a young woman in good health and CMV-seronegative. V usage is TRBV7-6 and J usage is TRBJ2-1; tentatively, D is TRBD1 (5 bases). Material: PBMCs. The CDR3 DNA reads as TGTGCCAGCAGCCTCGACAGAGGTTCCTACAATGAGCAGTTCTTC. Translated, it gives CASSLDRGSYNEQFF.